This T cell receptor beta chain was identified during a study of radiotherapy plus CTLA-4 blockade in lung cancer. Study overall: In approximately 17% of patients, objective responses were seen; around 34% had disease control.

Points from the study as a whole: Researchers report tumor-derived TCR clones expanding in blood after radiotherapy plus ipilimumab.

Receiving focal radiation plus CTLA-4 blockade with ipilimumab were patients who had chemo-refractory metastatic non-small-cell lung cancer. CDR3 length equals 14 residues. In germline, CDR1 is LGHNA, CDR2 YNFKEQ. This clone was seen a handful of times. Its antigen remains unidentified. At one end, the junction sequence differs from germline, possibly due to a read error. Data came from immunoSEQ multiplex PCR; TCRdb stores just in-frame clones and leaves some out. Among more than 95,000 clones, around 79% were seen once, and the ten largest hold around 2.7%. V is TRBV4-2 and J is TRBJ2-7; possible D gene TRBD2, 6 bases. The TCR was taken from a human donor with non-small cell lung cancer who had a partial response to radiotherapy plus ipilimumab. Some clones in this sample may be carry-over from other donors' samples. The sequences come from peripheral blood, collected from a patient treated with radiotherapy plus ipilimumab. CDR3 amino acids: CASSQDMPGAPSNF. The CDR3 DNA sequence: TGTGCCAGCAGCCAAGATATGCCGGGAGCCCCCTCTAACTTC.